This T cell receptor (beta chain) derives from a study of T cells in localized non-small cell lung cancer. The CDR3 sequence is 13 residues long. Produced via immunoSEQ multiplex PCR; TCRdb's table is partial and in-frame only. The table lists about 70,000 clones, approximately 84% of them singletons. With regard to this clone: Its antigen is currently unknown.

Study-wide findings and caveats: Measurement of T cell clonality placed uninvolved adjacent lung highest, above the level in tumor. Within adjacent lung there appeared a median approximately 57 of the top 100 tumor clones. Greater blood T cell density accompanied longer overall survival. Sequencing was restricted to one tumor region; therefore, heterogeneity remains possible.

Material: peripheral blood, obtained before any cancer treatment. The sequence was collected from a female donor older than 55 with stage I lung adenocarcinoma. The chain couples TRBV21-1 to TRBJ2-7; the table's D call, TRBD1, has no DNA check behind it. TRBV21-1 is classified as a pseudogene. The DNA of the CDR3 is TGTGCCAGCAGCAGGGAGGGACAGGGCGAGCAGTACTTC. Its protein is CASSREGQGEQYF.